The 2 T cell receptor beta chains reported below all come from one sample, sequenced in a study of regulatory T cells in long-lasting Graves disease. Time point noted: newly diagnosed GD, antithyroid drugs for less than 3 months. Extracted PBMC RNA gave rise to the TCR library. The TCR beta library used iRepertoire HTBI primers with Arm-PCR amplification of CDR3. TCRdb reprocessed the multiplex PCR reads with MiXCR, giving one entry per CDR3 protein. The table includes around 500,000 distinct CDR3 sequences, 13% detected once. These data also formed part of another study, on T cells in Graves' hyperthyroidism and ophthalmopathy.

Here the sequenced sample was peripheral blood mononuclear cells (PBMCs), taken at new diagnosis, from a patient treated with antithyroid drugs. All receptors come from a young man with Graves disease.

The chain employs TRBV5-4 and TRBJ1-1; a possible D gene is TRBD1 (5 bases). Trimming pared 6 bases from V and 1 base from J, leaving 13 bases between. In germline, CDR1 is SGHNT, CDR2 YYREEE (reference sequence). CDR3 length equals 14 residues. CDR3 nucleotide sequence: TGTGCCAGCAACCGTATTGGACAGAACACTGAAGCTTTCTTT. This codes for CASNRIGQNTEAFF.

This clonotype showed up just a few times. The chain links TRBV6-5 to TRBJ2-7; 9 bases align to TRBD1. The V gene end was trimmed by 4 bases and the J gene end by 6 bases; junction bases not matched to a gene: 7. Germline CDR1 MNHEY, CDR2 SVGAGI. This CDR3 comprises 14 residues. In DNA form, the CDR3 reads TGTGCCAGCAGTTCCGGGACAGGGACAGCCGAGCAGTACTTC. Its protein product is CASSSGTGTAEQYF.